The T cell receptor (beta chain) under discussion was sequenced for a study of CD8+CD57+ T cells in acquired aplastic anemia. Notes on this clonotype: The antigen remains unidentified.

All sequencing subjects had displayed CD8+CD57+ cell expansion on flow cytometry. Patients uniformly had severe acquired aplastic anemia. Each patient gave a blood sample that was collected before any therapy had been received. General study points: It was found that some 31 CD8+ CDR3 sequences were shared between patients and controls. Simpson's diversity of CD8+ cells was not significantly different in patients compared with controls.

TCR beta VDJ combinations and CDR3 sequences were profiled from genomic DNA. In TCRdb, the reads were re-called with MiXCR into one record per CDR3 protein. Of 250,000 to 300,000 distinct CDR3 sequences listed, 45% to 65% were seen once; the top ten hold 1.3%. Germline trimming cut 3 bases from V and 3 bases from J; bases unmatched to any gene: 7. Looked up from germline, CDR1 is ENHRY and CDR2 is SYGVKD. The CDR3 runs to 18 residues. The rearrangement joins TRBV10-3 to TRBJ2-1; TRBD2 agrees at 14 bases. Sequencing was performed on sorted CD4+, CD8+, or CD8+CD57+ T cells (not recorded which) from PBMCs. This sequence was found in a human donor with aplastic anemia. CDR3 bases: TGTGCCATCAGTGACGGACTAGCGGGGGGTTTGGACTACAATGAGCAGTTCTTC. Amino acids: CAISDGLAGGLDYNEQFF.